The next 28 T cell receptor beta chains were all read from a single sample in a study of blood T cell repertoires in COVID-19. The protocol was immunoSEQ multiplex PCR, while the TCRdb copy is restricted to in-frame clones and leaves out a portion. The repertoire holds over 110,000 clones, with approximately 88% as singletons. Source material: peripheral blood. The receptors come from a woman in her 50s with acute or convalescent COVID-19.

The V call is TRBV5-8, the J call TRBJ1-5, with D unclear. CDR3 size: 13 residues. Trimming pared 2 bases from V and 5 bases from J, leaving 8 bases between. Germline CDR1 and CDR2: SGHTS and YDEGEE. CDR3 in DNA: TGTGCCAGCAGCTTTGACGGGGATCAGCCCCAGCATTTT. Its translation: CASSFDGDQPQHF.

The rearrangement links TRBV14 to TRBJ2-1, with D possibly matching TRBD2 (5 bases). The CDR3 is 14 residues long. Germline CDR1 SGHDN, CDR2 FVKESK. Trimming shortened V by 3 bases and J by 6 bases, and 12 bases separated the two germline ends. In DNA, the CDR3 is TGTGCCAGCAGCCATAGGGCGGGTCTCAATGAGCAGTTCTTC. This gives the protein CASSHRAGLNEQFF.

The genes are TRBV2 and TRBJ2-2; D gene unclear. The V end lost 7 bases, the J end lost 0 bases, and 6 bases lay between the germline ends. CDR1 and CDR2 from the germline V gene are SNHLY and FYNNEI. This CDR3 spans 13 amino acids. CDR3 in amino acids: CASKIANTGELFF. The CDR3 bases are TGTGCCAGCAAGATAGCGAACACCGGGGAGCTGTTTTTT.

The chain uses TRBV27 and TRBJ2-7; the D gene is possibly TRBD1 (5 bases). This CDR3 comprises 14 residues. Germline V gene lookup returns CDR1 MNHEY and CDR2 SMNVEV (reference sequence). V was trimmed by 2 bases and J by 6 bases, leaving 14 bases between them. CDR3 DNA sequence: TGTGCCAGCAGTTTAGACAGAAGATCTGGCGAGCAGTACTTC. It is translated as CASSLDRRSGEQYF.

The chain carries TRBV10-3 and TRBJ2-3; 7 nucleotides line up with TRBD1. The CDR3 loop spans 16 amino acids. The V gene's germline CDR1 is ENHRY and CDR2 SYGVKD. The V and J ends lost 9 bases and 1 base, in that order; junction bases with no gene match: 13. The DNA for the CDR3 is TGTGCCATGCAGGACAGGAAGGTATACGGCACAGATACGCAGTATTTT. Protein sequence: CAMQDRKVYGTDTQYF.

CDR3 sequence: CASSALGFAAYEQYF. DNA for the CDR3: TGTGCCAGCAGCGCGCTAGGTTTTGCCGCCTACGAGCAGTACTTC. The chain is built from TRBV13 and TRBJ2-7, with D uncertain. Germline values: CDR1 PRHDT, CDR2 FYEKMQ (reference sequence). This CDR3 is 15 amino acids long. V was cut by 5 bases and J by 2 bases, with 16 bases left in between.

The V call is TRBV25-1, the J call TRBJ1-2; perhaps TRBD1 as D (5 bases). V lost 6 bases to trimming and J lost 6 bases, with 14 bases between them. The CDR3 runs to 13 residues. Germline V gene lookup returns CDR1 MGHDK and CDR2 SYGVNS. CDR3 region: CASSVGGDHGYTF. In DNA, the CDR3 is TGTGCCAGCAGCGTAGGAGGGGATCATGGCTACACCTTC.

The chain couples TRBV11-2 to TRBJ2-1; D not certain. The CDR3 covers 14 residues. V was pared by 5 bases and J by 2 bases, with 10 bases between. Germline V gene sequence: CDR1 SGHAT, CDR2 FQNNGV. The chain's CDR3 is CASSLIPPYNEQFF. The DNA of the CDR3 is TGTGCCAGCAGCCTAATCCCGCCCTACAATGAGCAGTTCTTC.

The rearrangement joins TRBV28 to TRBJ1-6; D possibly corresponds to TRBD1 (5 bases). Trimming pared 3 bases from V and 7 bases from J, leaving 10 bases between. CDR3 size: 14 residues. CDR1 is MDHEN, CDR2 SYDVKM, per germline. The CDR3 sequence: CASSFAHRNSPLHF. The CDR3, as DNA: TGTGCCAGCAGTTTTGCCCACAGGAATTCACCCCTCCACTTT.

The rearrangement uses TRBV7-9 and TRBJ1-2; D unclear. V lost 3 bases and J 8 bases, leaving 10 bases between the germline ends. Germline V gene data show CDR1 as SEHNR and CDR2 as FQNEAQ (reference sequence). CDR3 length: 12 residues. The CDR3 sequence: CASSLNGEGYTF. The CDR3 DNA is TGTGCCAGCAGCTTGAACGGGGAGGGCTACACCTTC.

The J gene is TRBJ2-7, the V gene TRBV12-3 or TRBV12-4; 9 bases align to TRBD1. The CDR3 is made up of 13 amino acids. V was clipped by 4 bases and J by 12 bases; unmatched bases: 10. The CDR3: CASSSAGDRARYF. CDR3 DNA: TGTGCCAGCAGTTCCGCGGGGGACAGGGCTCGGTACTTC.

This chain uses TRBV11-1 with TRBJ2-1; TRBD2 might be the D (5 bases). This CDR3 contains 13 residues. V lost 5 bases and J lost 8, with 13 bases in between. Germline assignment: CDR1 SGHAT and CDR2 FQDESV (reference sequence). The chain's CDR3 is CASSPVVGDEQFF. For the CDR3, the DNA is TGTGCCAGCAGCCCGGTGGTGGGAGATGAGCAGTTCTTC.

The chain couples TRBV10-1 to TRBJ2-7; unclear D gene. Germline-derived CDR1 and CDR2 are WNHNN and SYGVQD (reference sequence). The length of the CDR3 is 13 residues. V lost 6 bases to trimming and J lost 2 bases, with 11 bases between them. As DNA, the CDR3 is TGCGCCAGCAGGCATAACCTAACCTACGAGCAGTACTTC. Amino acids: CASRHNLTYEQYF.

The rearrangement joins TRBV2 to TRBJ1-6; 8 nucleotides agree with TRBD1. CDR3 length: 15 amino acids. V shed 7 bases, J shed 8 bases, and the junction held 10 bases outside the gene matches. Germline assignment: CDR1 SNHLY and CDR2 FYNNEI. The CDR3 sequence is CASNLSPGQDSPLHF. DNA for the CDR3: TGTGCCAGCAATCTTTCTCCGGGACAGGATTCACCCCTCCACTTT.

The gene calls are TRBV3-1 (or the pseudogene TRBV3-2) and TRBJ2-3; D unresolved. Germline V gene sequence: CDR1 LGHDT, CDR2 YNNKEL (reference sequence). The CDR3 extends over 17 amino acids. V lost 2 bases and J 1 base, leaving 16 bases between the germline ends. The CDR3 loop is CASSQSSVPWGTDTQYF. The CDR3 DNA follows: TGTGCCAGCAGCCAATCCAGCGTCCCTTGGGGCACAGATACGCAGTATTTT.

The genes are TRBV3-1 (or the pseudogene TRBV3-2) and TRBJ1-4; D perhaps matches TRBD1 (6 bases). Germline CDR1 reads LGHDT; CDR2 reads YNNKEL (reference sequence). Trimming removed 3 bases at V and 10 bases at J, with 30 bases between. The CDR3 length is 19 residues. CDR3 coding DNA: TGTGCCAGCAGCCATCTTCAGGGGAATGCGGTGTCTCGAAGCCGAAAACTGTTTTTT. It is translated as CASSHLQGNAVSRSRKLFF.

The chain is built from TRBV6-5 and TRBJ1-2; D might be TRBD1 (5 bases). Per germline, CDR1 MNHEY and CDR2 SVGAGI. The V and J ends lost 6 bases and 8 bases respectively, with 19 bases between them. The CDR3 runs to 14 residues. CDR3 sequence (DNA): TGTGCCAGCAGAGGGACTTCGGAGGTGCAGGGCTACACCTTC. Protein sequence: CASRGTSEVQGYTF.

J is TRBJ2-6 and V is TRBV21-1; TRBD1 is the table's D call, not checked against the DNA. TRBV21-1 is a recognized pseudogene. There are 16 residues in the CDR3. CDR3 in amino acids: CASSVDRASGANVLTF. The DNA of the CDR3 is TGTGCCAGCAGTGTCGACAGAGCCTCTGGGGCCAACGTCCTGACTTTC.

J is TRBJ2-4 and V is TRBV4-1, with 10 bases matching TRBD2. Germline-derived CDR1 and CDR2 are MGHRA and YSYEKL. The CDR3 sequence is 19 residues long. After removal of 0 bases from V and 4 bases from J, the junction contained 12 bases not matched to a gene. CDR3 nucleotides: TGCGCCAGCAGCCAAGATCGGGCTAGCGGGGGCCAGACAAAAAACATTCAGTACTTC. Protein product: CASSQDRASGGQTKNIQYF.

This chain joins TRBV7-9 and TRBJ1-1, with 10 nucleotides matching TRBD1. V was pared by 6 bases and J by 10 bases, with 5 bases of the junction left unmatched. Looked up from germline, CDR1 is SEHNR and CDR2 is FQNEAQ (reference sequence). This CDR3 contains 12 residues. CDR3 DNA: TGTGCCAGCAGTTACGGACAGGGGGGAGCTTTCTTT. It codes for CASSYGQGGAFF.

The chain employs TRBV13 and TRBJ1-1; 7 bases agree with TRBD1. This CDR3 comprises 16 residues. CDR1 PRHDT and CDR2 FYEKMQ come from the germline V gene (reference sequence). The V gene end was trimmed by 2 bases and the J gene end by 0 bases; junction bases not matched to a gene: 6. This CDR3 is CASSLRTGLMNTEAFF. The CDR3 DNA reads TGTGCCAGCAGCTTAAGGACAGGCCTCATGAACACTGAAGCTTTCTTT.

The chain carries TRBV18 and TRBJ1-5; TRBD1 agrees at 7 bases. This CDR3 has 15 residues. The V segment lost 6 bases and the J segment 1 base; nucleotides outside the gene matches: 6. Per the germline V gene, CDR1 is KGHSH and CDR2 is LQKENI. CDR3 protein: CASSAAGGSNQPQHF. In nucleotides, the CDR3 is TGTGCCAGCTCGGCGGCAGGGGGGAGCAATCAGCCCCAGCATTTT.

The genes are TRBV5-1 and TRBJ1-1; 8 bases align to TRBD1. The CDR3 covers 14 residues. Germline CDR1 and CDR2: SGHRS and YFSETQ. Trimming took 2 bases from V and 1 from J; bases not matched to a gene: 1. CDR3 loop: CASSLQGGNTEAFF. The CDR3 coding sequence is TGCGCCAGCAGCTTACAGGGGGGGAACACTGAAGCTTTCTTT.

This clone was seen a handful of times. The chain employs TRBV5-1 and TRBJ2-2; 7 nucleotides match TRBD2. Germline V gene data show CDR1 as SGHRS and CDR2 as YFSETQ. The CDR3 runs to 17 residues. J lost 5 bases, V lost 0 bases, and 10 bases had no gene match. This CDR3 reads CASSLGTTGGLTGELFF. CDR3 nucleotide sequence: TGCGCCAGCAGCTTGGGTACCACGGGAGGTCTTACCGGGGAGCTGTTTTTT.

The chain uses TRBV6-8 and TRBJ2-7, with 10 bases that match TRBD2. Losses at the gene ends were 11 bases for V and 4 bases for J; bases not matched to a gene: 5. The CDR3 consists of 12 residues. Germline lookup yields CDR1 MNHGY and CDR2 SAAAGT. In DNA, the CDR3 is TGTGCCGACCCTAGCGGGAGTTACGAGCAGTACTTC. Translated, it gives CADPSGSYEQYF.

The J gene is TRBJ1-6, the V gene TRBV18; 7 bases map to TRBD1. The ends lost 2 bases at V and 9 bases at J; junction bases unmatched: 7. This CDR3 is 15 amino acids long. Germline V CDR1 and CDR2: KGHSH, LQKENI. The DNA for the CDR3 is TGTGCCAGCTCACCAGTGACAGGGCCGGGTTCACCCCTCCACTTT. Its translation is CASSPVTGPGSPLHF.

The CDR3 sequence: CASSQGTGTSGGPEQFF. Here the CDR3 DNA reads TGCGCCAGCAGCCAAGGCACCGGGACTAGCGGGGGACCAGAGCAGTTCTTC. V gene TRBV4-1 combines with J gene TRBJ2-1; 14 bases agree with TRBD2. The V and J ends lost 1 base and 10 bases, in that order; junction bases with no gene match: 9. The length of the CDR3 is 17 residues. The germline gives CDR1 MGHRA, CDR2 YSYEKL.

The chain is built from TRBV5-4 and TRBJ2-6; 12 nucleotides line up with TRBD2. V shed 4 bases, J shed 0 bases, and the junction held 5 bases outside the gene matches. This CDR3 has 18 amino acids. The germline gives CDR1 SGHNT, CDR2 YYREEE (reference sequence). The CDR3 spells CASSEPSGRASGANVLTF. The DNA for the CDR3 is TGTGCCAGCAGCGAACCTAGCGGGAGGGCCTCTGGGGCCAACGTCCTGACTTTC.